The 21 T cell receptor beta chains presented below share a single source sample, sequenced in a study of tumor and adjacent non-tumor tissue in lung cancer. No cell sorting was done before RNA was extracted from the tissue. Three rounds of nested PCR, following a modified ARM-PCR protocol, produced the TCRbeta library. TCRdb re-derived calls from the multiplex PCR reads in MiXCR, one entry per CDR3 protein. The data hold over 110,000 distinct CDR3 sequences, with approximately 64% observed a single time. Sequencing was carried out using lung tumor tissue. The origin of the receptors is a man aged 60 to 75 with small cell lung cancer.

A note on this clonotype: The junction departs from germline at one end; a sequencing error may be responsible. The V and J genes are TRBV28 and TRBJ2-1; tentative D call: TRBD1 (6 bases). The CDR3 loop spans 16 amino acids. Germline V lookup: CDR1 MDHEN, CDR2 SYDVKM. In nucleotides, the CDR3 is TGTGCCAGCAGTCGGACGGACAGACATACCTACAATGAGCAGCTCTTC. Its translation: CASSRTDRHTYNEQLF.

V and J are TRBV5-4 and TRBJ2-1; 10 bases are shared with TRBD2. V lost 2 bases, J lost 8 bases, and 7 bases stayed unmatched. CDR1 and CDR2 (germline): SGHNT, YYREEE (reference sequence). CDR3 length: 15 amino acids. The CDR3 DNA reads as TGTGCCAGCAGCTTACGGTCTAGCGGGAGCGATGAGCAGTTCTTC. It codes for CASSLRSSGSDEQFF.

This clonotype was picked up one time. A read error may explain this, as a much larger clone is one base away. The gene calls are TRBV28 and TRBJ2-1; D may correspond to TRBD1 or TRBD2 (5 bases each). CDR1 and CDR2 (germline): MDHEN, SYDVKM. This CDR3 contains 12 residues. CDR3 bases: TGTGCCGGCAGTTTGGGACACAATGAGCAGTTCTTC. Its protein product is CAGSLGHNEQFF.

This clonotype was counted between two and nine times. The V gene is TRBV20-1, the J gene TRBJ2-2, with D perhaps matching TRBD1 (5 bases). Germline CDR1 and CDR2: DFQATT and SNEGSKA (reference sequence). Trimming removed 0 bases at V and 5 bases at J, with 10 bases between. This CDR3 comprises 14 residues. The CDR3 reads CSARDWKGTGELFF. CDR3 nucleotides: TGCAGTGCTAGAGATTGGAAGGGGACCGGGGAGCTGTTTTTT.

Details on this clonotype: A much larger clone differs by one base, so this may be a read error. The chain carries TRBV10-1 and TRBJ1-5; D might be TRBD1 (5 bases). Trimming stripped 7 bases from V and 3 bases from J, with 22 bases between. Germline V lookup: CDR1 WNHNN, CDR2 SYGVQD (reference sequence). The CDR3 runs 17 residues. Written as DNA, the CDR3 is TGCGCCAGCACTTTAAGGACAAGTCTCAGCCACAATCAGCCCCAGCATTTT. Translation gives CASTLRTSLSHNQPQHF.

Details on this clonotype: The CDR3 does not close with the conserved phenylalanine or tryptophan, likely indicating a read error. The chain joins TRBV11-2 to TRBJ2-2; 7 nucleotides align to TRBD2. Losses at the gene ends were 6 bases for V and 2 bases for J; bases not matched to a gene: 9. CDR3 length equals 16 residues. Germline-derived CDR1 and CDR2 are SGHAT and FQNNGV. CDR3 sequence (DNA): TGTGCCAGCAGTTTTAAACTAGCGCTAAACACCGGGGAGCTGTTTTTA. Its protein is CASSFKLALNTGELFL.

The chain couples TRBV20-1 to TRBJ2-1; no reliable D call. The V and J ends lost 4 bases and 3 bases respectively, with 10 bases between them. Germline V gene sequence: CDR1 DFQATT, CDR2 SNEGSKA (reference sequence). The CDR3 runs to 13 residues. CDR3 sequence: CSAMNPHYNEQFF. The CDR3 DNA sequence: TGCAGTGCTATGAACCCACACTACAATGAGCAGTTCTTC.

V usage is TRBV29-1 and J usage is TRBJ2-5, with TRBD1 identical over 8 bases. The CDR3 length is 11 residues. Germline CDR1 SQVTM, CDR2 ANQGSEA. The CDR3 loop is CCYGQGETQYF. In nucleotides, the CDR3 is TGCTGTTATGGACAGGGCGAGACCCAGTACTTC.

The chain employs TRBV29-1 and TRBJ2-5, with TRBD2 matching 8 bases. The CDR3 has 14 amino acids. Germline V gene sequence: CDR1 SQVTM, CDR2 ANQGSEA. V lost 6 bases, J lost 4 bases, and 10 bases stayed unmatched. This CDR3 reads CSVDLPLAGETQYF. The CDR3 DNA follows: TGCAGCGTCGATTTACCCCTAGCGGGAGAGACCCAGTACTTC.

V gene TRBV30 combines with J gene TRBJ2-4; TRBD1 aligns across 7 bases. The CDR3 spans 13 residues. CDR1 is GTSNPN and CDR2 is SVGIG in the germline V gene (reference sequence). V gave up 1 base and J gave up 8 bases; unmatched junction bases: 5. The CDR3 spells CAWSGQGGDIQYF. CDR3 coding DNA: TGTGCCTGGAGTGGACAGGGTGGGGACATTCAGTACTTC.

Only a few counts were recorded for this clonotype. The chain joins TRBV28 to TRBJ2-7, with 8 bases matching TRBD1. CDR1 and CDR2 (germline): MDHEN, SYDVKM. The junction had 7 bases not matched to a gene; V was cut back by 6 bases and J by 3 bases. The CDR3 is 14 residues long. In DNA, the CDR3 is TGTGCCAGCAGGAGAGGAACAGGGGGCTACGAGCAGTACTTC. This gives the protein CASRRGTGGYEQYF.

Points on this clonotype: Because it lacks the conserved phenylalanine or tryptophan at the end, this CDR3 is likely a read error. The DNA is omitted, as the CDR3 cannot be located on it reliably, and the CDR3 follows TCRdb's listing. The chain employs TRBV11-2 and TRBJ2-7; the table's D call, TRBD1, has no DNA check behind it. The CDR3 sequence runs 12 residues, both termini included. The germline gives CDR1 SGHAT, CDR2 FQNNGV. CDR3 sequence reads: CASSHREYERYI.

In regard to this clonotype: This may stem from a read error, because a much larger clone lies one nucleotide away. The chain uses TRBV20-1 and TRBJ1-6, with TRBD1 matching 7 bases. The CDR3 runs to 14 residues. Germline assignment: CDR1 DFQATT and CDR2 SNEGSKA (reference sequence). The CDR3 loop is CCARQGQPNSPLHF. The DNA for the CDR3 is TGCTGTGCTAGACAGGGTCAGCCTAATTCACCCCTCCACTTT.

This clonotype was detected once. V usage is TRBV6-1 and J usage is TRBJ2-7; D not resolved. CDR1 and CDR2 from the germline V gene are MNHNS and SASEGT. This CDR3 is 13 amino acids long. DNA of the CDR3: TGTGCCAGCAGGACCTCAGCTACCCAGGAACAGTATGTC. Protein sequence: CASRTSATQEQYV.

The gene calls are TRBV29-1 and TRBJ2-7; D is perhaps TRBD2 (5 bases). CDR3 length equals 13 residues. V lost 7 bases and J lost 4, with 17 bases in between. In germline, CDR1 is SQVTM, CDR2 ANQGSEA. CDR3: CSAVRGLRYEQYF. In DNA form, the CDR3 reads TGCAGCGCTGTAAGAGGGTTGCGGTACGAGCAGTACTTC.

With regard to this clonotype: A junction end diverges from the germline sequence, so it may reflect a read error. The chain employs TRBV28 and TRBJ1-5; D not resolved. Germline CDR1 MDHEN, CDR2 SYDVKM. The length of the CDR3 is 16 residues. The CDR3 region has the DNA TGTGCCAGCAGTTTCCCACACGGTAAAGGCAATGAGCCCCAGCATTTT. It codes for CASSFPHGKGNEPQHF.

Points on this clonotype: The junction shows a germline mismatch at one end, possibly a read error. This chain links TRBV6-5 with TRBJ2-2, with 10 bases fitting TRBD1. The CDR3 has 16 residues. Looked up from germline, CDR1 is MNHEY and CDR2 is SVGAGI. The CDR3 bases are TGTGGCAGCAGTTACTTCGGGACAGGGGTCACCGGGGAGCTGTTCTTT. Translation: CGSSYFGTGVTGELFF.

This clonotype was picked up one time. The chain has TRBV24-1 and TRBJ2-1; tentatively, D is TRBD2 (6 bases). V lost 7 bases, J lost 0 bases, and 6 bases lay in between. Looked up from germline, CDR1 is KGHDR and CDR2 is SFDVKD. This CDR3 spans 13 amino acids. CDR3 nucleotide sequence: TGTGCCACCAGGGAGGGCTCCTACAATGAGCAGTTCTTC. Residues: CATREGSYNEQFF.

The chain employs TRBV2 and TRBJ1-5; D is unclear. Germline-derived CDR1 and CDR2 are SNHLY and FYNNEI. The ends were cut back, 6 bases at V and 4 bases at J, with 10 bases in the middle. The CDR3 runs to 13 residues. For the CDR3, the DNA is TGTGCCAGCAGATCAGACACTAATCAGCCCCAGCATTTT. It codes for CASRSDTNQPQHF.

The chain employs TRBV20-1 and TRBJ2-5; D not resolved. The CDR3 totals 12 residues. Germline CDR1 DFQATT, CDR2 SNEGSKA (reference sequence). V was pared by 3 bases and J by 0 bases, with 5 bases between. The CDR3 loop reads CSARPNQETQYF. The CDR3 region has the DNA TGCAGTGCTAGGCCGAACCAAGAGACCCAGTACTTC.

About this clonotype: The CDR3 does not end in the conserved phenylalanine or tryptophan, so this is likely a read error. The rearrangement links TRBV5-4 to TRBJ2-7; 11 bases are a match to TRBD2. CDR3 size: 15 residues. Looked up from germline, CDR1 is SGHNT and CDR2 is YYREEE (reference sequence). J lost 3 bases, V lost 2 bases, and 4 bases had no gene match. The CDR3: CASSLGGTSGYEQYI. The DNA for the CDR3 is TGTGCCAGCAGCTTAGGGGGGACTAGCGGCTACGAGCAGTACATC.